This T cell receptor (beta chain) originates from a study of shared clonotypes between healthy human individuals. Study context: There were three CD4 naive, three CD4 memory, two CD8 naive and one CD8 memory plates per donor.

A single count supports this clone. What it binds is unknown. Sequenced by immunoSEQ multiplex PCR; TCRdb stores in-frame clones only, minus some. The sample contains some 2,500,000 clones, approximately 93% of which appear only once. The study's findings and limits: Generally, estimated richness proved larger in naive subsets than it did in memory subsets. Researchers sampled only blood; tissue repertoires likely differ.

The CDR3 is 14 residues long. CDR1 and CDR2 (germline): SGHNT, YYREEE (reference sequence). The ends were cut back, 2 bases at V and 6 bases at J, with 14 bases in the middle. The origin of this receptor is a man in his late teens or twenties in good health. Some clones in this sample may be carry-over from other donors' samples. Sequenced material: naive CD4+ T cells from PBMCs. Subset given: CD45RA+ positively selected. The chain combines TRBV5-4 with TRBJ1-2, with TRBD1 as a possible D gene (5 bases). This CDR3 is CASSFDSPRNGYTF. The CDR3 DNA follows: TGTGCCAGCAGCTTCGACAGCCCTCGGAATGGCTACACCTTC.